Listed below are T cell receptor beta chains from one sample, sequenced in a study of CD8 T cells in Susac syndrome. MiXCR, applied by TCRdb to the immunoSEQ multiplex PCR reads, yields one record per CDR3 protein. The sample carries 40,000 to 55,000 distinct CDR3 sequences, about 91% recorded once. Sequenced material: CD8+ T cells from PBMCs. Receptor source: a human donor in good health. CDR3s include the opening cysteine and the closing phenylalanine or tryptophan. D genes are given only for firm matches. Where a row states a size, it is once, few, many or the class of an expanded clone; other rows omit it.

d_call clone_size j_call v_call cdr3_aa cdr3_nt
. . TRBJ2-7 TRBV5-6 CASSLELGSSYEQYF TGTGCCAGCAGCTTGGAGCTGGGGAGCTCCTACGAGCAGTACTTC
. . TRBJ2-4 TRBV6-5 CASGTKNIQYF TGTGCCAGCGGGACGAAAAACATTCAGTACTTC
. . TRBJ2-7 TRBV6-6 CASSLLPTTVTYEQYF TGTGCCAGCAGTTTACTCCCGACGACTGTAACCTACGAGCAGTACTTC
. . TRBJ2-1 TRBV7-9 CASSLTVKDNPVYEQFF TGTGCCAGCAGCCTCACAGTCAAGGACAACCCCGTTTATGAGCAGTTCTTC
. . TRBJ1-4 TRBV20-1 CSARAPRELEKLFF TGCAGTGCTAGAGCCCCGAGGGAGCTTGAAAAACTGTTTTTT
. . TRBJ2-3 TRBV20-1 CSARVAGQTRSTDTQYF TGCAGTGCTAGAGTGGCAGGACAGACACGTAGCACAGATACGCAGTATTTT
. . TRBJ2-7 TRBV7-9 CASSLVGYEQYF TGTGCCAGCAGCTTAGTGGGCTACGAGCAGTACTTC
TRBD1 few TRBJ2-7 TRBV28 CASSPPTGSYSYEQYF TGTGCCAGCAGTCCCCCGACAGGGTCCTATTCCTACGAGCAGTACTTC
. . TRBJ2-7 TRBV10-2 CASRDLGYEQYF TGCGCCAGCCGGGACCTCGGCTACGAGCAGTACTTC
TRBD1 . TRBJ1-4 TRBV5-1 CASSLTGVDEKLFF TGCGCCAGCAGCTTGACAGGGGTAGATGAAAAACTGTTTTTT
TRBD1 once TRBJ2-7 TRBV7-9 CASSGRTGEDEQYF TGTGCCAGCAGCGGCCGGACAGGGGAAGACGAGCAGTACTTC
. . TRBJ2-5 TRBV2 CASSEAGAAGEETQYF TGTGCCAGCAGTGAAGCGGGGGCGGCGGGAGAGGAGACCCAGTACTTC
. . TRBJ2-7 TRBV5-1 CASTYLGGTYEQYF TGCGCCAGCACCTACCTCGGGGGTACCTACGAGCAGTACTTC
. . TRBJ1-2 TRBV12-3/TRBV12-4 CASSQTVYGYTF TGTGCCAGCAGCCAGACAGTCTATGGCTACACCTTC
TRBD2 . TRBJ2-7 TRBV9 CASSATSGSLYEQYF TGTGCCAGCAGCGCGACTAGCGGGAGTCTCTACGAGCAGTACTTC
TRBD1 . TRBJ2-5 TRBV7-6 CASTQRGGYQETQYF TGTGCCAGCACCCAAAGAGGGGGCTACCAAGAGACCCAGTACTTC
. . TRBJ1-1 TRBV7-8 CASSFRRTEAFF TGTGCCAGCAGCTTTAGACGGACAGAAGCTTTCTTT
. . TRBJ2-3 TRBV12-3/TRBV12-4 CASSFGGGGGDTQYF TGTGCCAGCAGTTTCGGCGGAGGGGGAGGAGATACGCAGTATTTT
. . TRBJ1-1 TRBV30 CAWRSGMNTEAFF TGTGCCTGGAGATCGGGGATGAACACTGAAGCTTTCTTT
. . TRBJ2-2 TRBV7-9 CASSLPVTNTGELFF TGTGCCAGCAGCTTACCAGTGACCAACACCGGGGAGCTGTTTTTT
TRBD2 . TRBJ2-3 TRBV5-5 CASSPQREVTDTQYF TGTGCCAGCAGCCCCCAGCGGGAGGTCACAGATACGCAGTATTTT
. . TRBJ1-4 TRBV6-6 CASSYSQVINEKLFF TGTGCCAGCAGTTACTCGCAAGTTATAAATGAAAAACTGTTTTTT
TRBD2 . TRBJ2-7 TRBV11-2 CASILAGGGEQYF TGTGCCAGCATCCTAGCGGGGGGCGGCGAGCAGTACTTC
. . TRBJ1-2 TRBV2 CASSAGGDYGYTF TGTGCCAGCAGTGCTGGGGGGGACTATGGCTACACCTTC
TRBD2 . TRBJ2-7 TRBV18 CASSPEREVSYEQYF TGTGCCAGCTCACCAGAGCGGGAGGTTTCCTACGAGCAGTACTTC
. . TRBJ2-2 TRBV6-1 CASTRGAYTGELFF TGTGCCAGCACCCGAGGAGCTTACACCGGGGAGCTGTTTTTT
. . TRBJ1-1 TRBV6-5 CASSRGTYTEAFF TGTGCCAGCAGCCGGGGGACGTACACTGAAGCTTTCTTT
. . TRBJ2-7 TRBV7-9 CASSLTAYEQYF TGTGCCAGCAGCTTAACAGCCTACGAGCAGTACTTC
TRBD2 . TRBJ2-2 TRBV12-3/TRBV12-4 CASKPLAGTGELFF TGTGCCAGCAAACCACTAGCGGGCACCGGGGAGCTGTTTTTT
TRBD1 . TRBJ2-3 TRBV27 CASSLWGTGGDTQYF TGTGCCAGCAGTTTATGGGGGACAGGGGGAGATACGCAGTATTTT
. . TRBJ2-1 TRBV6-2/TRBV6-3 CASSYSISTGGFNEQFF TGTGCCAGCAGTTACTCGATCTCAACGGGGGGCTTTAATGAGCAGTTCTTC
TRBD2 . TRBJ2-1 TRBV20-1 CSARRGTSGRNEQFF TGCAGTGCTAGACGCGGGACTAGCGGGAGAAATGAGCAGTTCTTC
. . TRBJ2-7 TRBV27 CASSLSVLGEQYF TGTGCCAGCAGTTTATCGGTACTAGGCGAGCAGTACTTC
. few TRBJ1-5 TRBV19 CASSPGGQPQHF TGTGCCAGTAGCCCCGGGGGGCAGCCCCAGCATTTT
TRBD1 . TRBJ1-1 TRBV7-2 CASSSWDRGPNTEAFF TGTGCCAGCAGCTCCTGGGACAGGGGGCCGAACACTGAAGCTTTCTTT
. few TRBJ2-6 TRBV7-9 CASILVEGNGANVLTF TGTGCCAGCATCCTAGTGGAGGGCAATGGGGCCAACGTCCTGACTTTC
. . TRBJ1-2 TRBV7-6 CASSQGSLGYTF TGTGCCAGCAGCCAGGGGTCACTCGGCTACACCTTC
. . TRBJ1-1 TRBV5-6 CASSSPGAGDTEAFF TGTGCCAGCAGCTCTCCCGGGGCCGGGGACACTGAAGCTTTCTTT
TRBD2 . TRBJ2-1 TRBV7-8 CASSWAGGKNNEQFF TGTGCCAGCAGCTGGGCCGGGGGGAAAAACAATGAGCAGTTCTTC
TRBD1 . TRBJ1-1 TRBV5-4 CASSLVGTAKNTEAFF TGTGCCAGCAGCTTGGTTGGGACAGCCAAGAACACTGAAGCTTTCTTT
. . TRBJ2-7 TRBV7-9 CASSPDRGFSYEQYF TGTGCCAGCAGCCCCGACCGGGGATTCAGCTACGAGCAGTACTTC
TRBD2 . TRBJ2-7 TRBV27 CASSLIRGSYEQYF TGTGCCAGCAGTTTAATCCGCGGGAGTTACGAGCAGTACTTC
. . TRBJ2-3 TRBV20-1 CSALDRHSLTLTDTQYF TGCAGTGCTTTAGACAGGCATTCCCTGACGCTCACAGATACGCAGTATTTT
TRBD2 . TRBJ2-1 TRBV25-1 CASSDLAGSYNEQFF TGTGCCAGCAGTGACCTAGCGGGCTCCTACAATGAGCAGTTCTTC